These 21 T cell receptor beta chains originate from one sample sequenced in a study of blood T cell repertoires in COVID-19. Using immunoSEQ multiplex PCR, the repertoire was profiled, and TCRdb retains in-frame clones only, with some absent. The repertoire holds about 200,000 clones, 75% to 85% seen once, with almost 6% in the top ten. The sequenced material came from peripheral blood. The source of these receptors is a woman between 40 and 50 years old with COVID-19, enrolled during active disease.

V and J are TRBV29-1 and TRBJ2-1, with TRBD2 identical over 10 bases. V was pared by 7 bases and J by 4 bases, with 4 bases of the junction left unmatched. Germline assignment: CDR1 SQVTM and CDR2 ANQGSEA. The CDR3 runs 13 residues. The CDR3 region has the DNA TGCAGCGGGTCTAGCGGGGGATACAATGAGCAGTTCTTC. Translated, it gives CSGSSGGYNEQFF.

This chain links TRBV2 with TRBJ2-7; tentative D call: TRBD1 (6 bases). Trimming stripped 6 bases from V and 8 bases from J, with 20 bases between. The CDR3 consists of 14 residues. In germline, CDR1 is SNHLY, CDR2 FYNNEI. CDR3 sequence reads: CASSLRTDDTQQYF. DNA for the CDR3: TGTGCCAGCAGCCTTAGGACAGATGATACCCAGCAGTACTTC.

In regard to this clone: Other DNA sequences in the same sample also yield this CDR3. The chain uses TRBV18 and TRBJ2-3; TRBD2 matches 12 bases. The trim removed 1 base at V and 1 base at J, leaving 0 bases unmatched. CDR1 and CDR2 (germline): KGHSH, LQKENI. This CDR3 spans 16 amino acids. The CDR3 DNA follows: TGTGCCAGCTCACCACGACTAGCGGGAGGCACAGATACGCAGTATTTT. Translating it yields CASSPRLAGGTDTQYF.

The gene calls are TRBV3-1 (or the pseudogene TRBV3-2) and TRBJ2-5; D is possibly TRBD1 (6 bases). Germline CDR1 LGHDT, CDR2 YNNKEL (reference sequence). Trimming stripped 3 bases from V and 4 bases from J, with 6 bases between. CDR3 length equals 12 residues. The CDR3 DNA sequence: TGTGCCAGCAGCCAGGGGGCAGAGACCCAGTACTTC. Translated: CASSQGAETQYF.

The CDR3 region has the DNA TGTGCCTGGAGTCCACGTACGGAGGGGGCTTTCTTT. This encodes CAWSPRTEGAFF. The chain uses TRBV30 and TRBJ1-1; TRBD1 might be the D (5 bases). CDR3 length: 12 amino acids. V lost 2 bases, J lost 11 bases, and 15 bases lay in between. The germline V gene has CDR1 GTSNPN and CDR2 SVGIG (reference sequence). Variable domain in full (rest from reference TRBV30 and TRBJ1-1): SQTIHQWPATLVQPVGSPLSLECTVEGTSNPNLYWYRQAAGRGLQLLFYSVGIGQISSEVPQNLSASRPQDRQFILSSKKLLLSDSGFYLCAWSPRTEGAFFGQGTRLTVV.

This clone was seen just once. The rearrangement joins TRBV11-2 to TRBJ1-6, with unresolved D. Trimming stripped 1 base from V and 7 bases from J, with 20 bases between. CDR3 length: 18 residues. Germline V gene sequence: CDR1 SGHAT, CDR2 FQNNGV. The CDR3 region has the DNA TGTGCCAGCAGCTTAGTTATTAGCGTTGGGATCGGAAATTCACCCCTCCACTTT. Residues: CASSLVISVGIGNSPLHF.

The chain is built from TRBV30 and TRBJ2-7; 9 bases align to TRBD1. Germline lookup yields CDR1 GTSNPN and CDR2 SVGIG (reference sequence). Unmatched junction bases numbered 13, after V lost 7 bases and J lost 6 bases. The CDR3 has 14 residues. The CDR3 reads CASKRGTGTLEQYF. CDR3 coding DNA: TGTGCCTCAAAGAGAGGGACAGGGACGCTCGAGCAGTACTTC.

This chain uses TRBV9 with TRBJ2-5, with TRBD2 matching 9 bases. Germline V gives CDR1 SGDLS, CDR2 YYNGEE. The CDR3 is 16 residues long. After removal of 0 bases from V and 4 bases from J, the junction contained 7 bases not matched to a gene. CDR3 sequence (DNA): TGTGCCAGCAGCGTAGGTGGCGGGGGGGCCCCAGAGACCCAGTACTTC. It yields the protein CASSVGGGGAPETQYF. The complete variable domain, with remaining parts taken from reference TRBV9 and TRBJ2-5, reads DSGVTQTPKHLITATGQRVTLRCSPRSGDLSVYWYQQSLDQGLQFLIQYYNGEERAKGNILERFSAQQFPDLHSELNLSSLELGDSALYFCASSVGGGGAPETQYFGPGTRLLVL.

This clone was detected only once. DNA of the CDR3: TGTGCCAGCTCACCGCTGGGGAGGGACACTGAAGCTTTCTTT. It specifies CASSPLGRDTEAFF. The chain couples TRBV18 to TRBJ1-1; D is unclear. The CDR3 sequence is 14 residues long. The germline V gene encodes CDR1 KGHSH and CDR2 LQKENI. Trimming removed 3 bases from V and 3 bases from J, with 11 bases in between. Full variable domain (rest looked up from reference TRBV18 and TRBJ1-1): NAGVMQNPRHLVRRRGQEARLRCSPMKGHSHVYWYRQLPEEGLKFMVYLQKENIIDESGMPKERFSAEFPKEGPSILRIQQVVRGDSAAYFCASSPLGRDTEAFFGQGTRLTVV.

This clone turned up a few times. The gene calls are TRBV19 and TRBJ1-6; 8 positions agree with TRBD1. Germline V lookup: CDR1 LNHDA, CDR2 SQIVND (reference sequence). Trimming at V came to 5 bases and at J to 8 bases, leaving 8 bases not matched to a gene. This CDR3 is 15 amino acids long. Written as DNA, the CDR3 is TGTGCCAGTAGTTCGACAGGGGAAGGGGATTCACCCCTCCACTTT. This codes for CASSSTGEGDSPLHF.

The genes are TRBV5-6 and TRBJ1-6, with 7 bases lining up with TRBD1. Germline trimming cut 3 bases from V and 6 bases from J; bases unmatched to any gene: 6. Germline V gene data show CDR1 as SGHDT and CDR2 as YYEEEE. This CDR3 has 15 residues. The CDR3: CASSWRQGSNSPLHF. The CDR3 DNA sequence: TGTGCCAGCAGCTGGAGACAGGGAAGTAATTCACCCCTCCACTTT.

The V call is TRBV10-3, the J call TRBJ2-7, with 8 bases that match TRBD1. The V and J ends lost 4 bases and 3 bases, in that order; junction bases with no gene match: 8. CDR3 length: 15 residues. CDR1 and CDR2 from the germline V gene are ENHRY and SYGVKD. The CDR3 coding sequence is TGTGCCATCAGTGGAGGACAGGGTAAAAACTACGAGCAGTACTTC. Translating it yields CAISGGQGKNYEQYF.

This sequence joins TRBV5-6 and TRBJ2-7; D unresolved. Germline CDR1 is SGHDT and CDR2 is YYEEEE. V was clipped by 5 bases and J by 2 bases, with 14 bases between them. The CDR3 has 14 amino acids. CDR3 amino acids: CASSSLLPPYEQYF. The CDR3 DNA reads as TGTGCCAGCAGTTCCCTCCTACCTCCCTACGAGCAGTACTTC. Combining the CDR3 with reference TRBV5-6 and TRBJ2-7 gives the whole variable domain DAGVTQSPTHLIKTRGQQVTLRCSPKSGHDTVSWYQQALGQGPQFIFQYYEEEERQRGNFPDRFSGHQFPNYSSELNVNALLLGDSALYLCASSSLLPPYEQYFGPGTRLTVT.

The genes are TRBV2 and TRBJ2-2, with TRBD1 identical over 9 bases. After removal of 2 bases from V and 7 bases from J, the junction contained 8 bases not matched to a gene. Germline CDR1 and CDR2: SNHLY and FYNNEI. The CDR3 contains 16 residues. In nucleotides, the CDR3 is TGTGCCAGCAGTGAAACCGGAGGGACAGGGATCGGGGAGCTGTTTTTT. It is translated as CASSETGGTGIGELFF.

This rearrangement joins TRBV10-2 to TRBJ2-7, with D uncertain. V gave up 0 bases and J gave up 0 bases, with 6 bases separating them. This CDR3 comprises 14 residues. From germline, CDR1 is WSHSY and CDR2 SAAADI. CDR3 loop: CASSESYASYEQYF. For the CDR3, the DNA is TGCGCCAGCAGTGAGTCCTACGCCTCCTACGAGCAGTACTTC.

V and J are TRBV30 and TRBJ1-3, with TRBD1 identical over 7 bases. Germline CDR1 is GTSNPN and CDR2 is SVGIG (reference sequence). The CDR3 spans 13 residues. J was trimmed by 2 bases and V by 5 bases; bases with no gene match: 3. The CDR3 reads CAWAGTAGNTIYF. The CDR3 coding sequence is TGTGCCTGGGCCGGGACAGCTGGAAACACCATATATTTT.

The chain has TRBV6-6 and TRBJ1-4; tentatively, D is TRBD1 (6 bases). The CDR3 spans 14 residues. The germline CDR1 and CDR2 sequences are MNHNY and SVGAGI (reference sequence). V was shortened by 7 bases and J by 6 bases, with 15 bases between the two germline ends. Written as DNA, the CDR3 is TGTGCCAGCACCGTGGGACATCTGGATGAAAAACTGTTTTTT. Encoded protein: CASTVGHLDEKLFF.

The V and J genes are TRBV7-2 and TRBJ1-1; 11 bases are shared with TRBD1. The CDR3 totals 16 residues. V lost 4 bases, J lost 5 bases, and 9 bases stayed unmatched. From germline, CDR1 is SGHTA and CDR2 FQGNSA. CDR3 nucleotide sequence: TGTGCCAGCAGCTCGCGGACAGGGGGCGCGGGGACTGAAGCTTTCTTT. It is translated as CASSSRTGGAGTEAFF.

This chain joins TRBV5-1 and TRBJ1-1; maybe TRBD1 (5 bases). There are 14 residues in the CDR3. Trimming removed 5 bases from V and 3 bases from J, with 14 bases in between. Germline V gene lookup returns CDR1 SGHRS and CDR2 YFSETQ. CDR3 coding DNA: TGCGCCAGCAGAGGGGCCGCCTTGGACACTGAAGCTTTCTTT. Residues: CASRGAALDTEAFF.

The V gene is TRBV11-2, the J gene TRBJ1-6; no clear D gene. V shed 5 bases and J shed 6 bases, with 14 bases lying between them. CDR1 and CDR2 (germline): SGHAT, FQNNGV. This CDR3 contains 15 residues. This CDR3 reads CASSAMDFFNSPLHF. CDR3 DNA sequence: TGTGCCAGCAGCGCTATGGACTTTTTTAATTCACCCCTCCACTTT.

This clone was observed a few times. The J gene is TRBJ1-1, the V gene TRBV5-1; possibly TRBD1 for D (5 bases). Per germline, CDR1 SGHRS and CDR2 YFSETQ. This CDR3 contains 13 residues. Deletions cut 4 bases from V and 7 bases from J, with 14 bases between. The CDR3 region is CASSIRFQGEAFF. In DNA form, the CDR3 reads TGCGCCAGCAGCATAAGATTCCAGGGTGAAGCTTTCTTT. Supplemented by reference TRBV5-1 and TRBJ1-1, the full variable domain reads KAGVTQTPRYLIKTRGQQVTLSCSPISGHRSVSWYQQTPGQGLQFLFEYFSETQRNKGNFPGRFSGRQFSNSRSEMNVSTLELGDSALYLCASSIRFQGEAFFGQGTRLTVV.